One sample yielded the 28 T cell receptor beta chains listed below, sequenced in a study of blood T cells in healthy people across ages. It was with a sample-barcoded 5' primer and a J-beta primer mix that a second PCR of about 6 to 11 cycles was run. From the 5' RACE reads, TCRdb called clonotypes with MiXCR, one entry per CDR3 protein. The sample has about 720,000 distinct CDR3 sequences, approximately 22% seen once. Specimen: blood. The receptors were gathered from a man between 65 and 80 years old in good health.

The J gene is TRBJ2-5, the V gene TRBV20-1, with D perhaps matching TRBD1 (6 bases). The DNA end lines up better with TRBJ2-7; the J call may be wrong. Germline loops: CDR1 DFQATT, CDR2 SNEGSKA (reference sequence). The length of the CDR3 is 13 residues. The CDR3 region is CSARRTAAYEQYF. CDR3 bases: TGCAGTGCTAGAAGGACAGCCGCCTACGAGCAGTACTTC.

The V call is TRBV5-1, the J call TRBJ1-1; TRBD1 matches 10 bases. The V segment lost 4 bases and the J segment 5 bases; nucleotides outside the gene matches: 8. The CDR3 sequence is 15 residues long. Germline V gene lookup returns CDR1 SGHRS and CDR2 YFSETQ. This CDR3 reads CASSPRQGAGTEAFF. The CDR3 region has the DNA TGCGCCAGCAGCCCGAGACAGGGGGCCGGTACTGAAGCTTTCTTT.

The V gene is TRBV5-1, the J gene TRBJ2-3; TRBD2 matches 8 bases. V gave up 2 bases and J gave up 4 bases; unmatched junction bases: 6. CDR3 size: 15 residues. Germline lookup yields CDR1 SGHRS and CDR2 YFSETQ. The CDR3 sequence is CASSFREGLSDTQYF. The CDR3 nucleotides are TGCGCCAGCAGCTTTCGGGAGGGCCTCTCAGATACGCAGTATTTT.

The V call is TRBV7-9, the J call TRBJ1-3; D gene unclear. CDR1 and CDR2 from the germline V gene are SEHNR and FQNEAQ (reference sequence). The germline V and J ends were trimmed by 2 bases and 6 bases, with 8 bases remaining between them. The CDR3 runs to 13 residues. CDR3 protein: CASSLLETNTIYF. CDR3 sequence (DNA): TGTGCCAGCAGCTTATTAGAGACAAACACCATATATTTT.

The chain joins TRBV7-2 to TRBJ2-3; 9 positions match TRBD2. CDR1 is SGHTA, CDR2 FQGNSA, per germline. Losses at the gene ends were 5 bases for V and 0 bases for J; bases not matched to a gene: 6. The CDR3 is 16 residues long. CDR3 nucleotides: TGTGCCAGCAGCCCTCGACTAGCGGCTAGCACAGATACGCAGTATTTT. It encodes CASSPRLAASTDTQYF. The variable domain in full, completed from reference TRBV7-2 and TRBJ2-3, reads GAGVSQSPSNKVTEKGKDVELRCDPISGHTALYWYRQSLGQGLEFLIYFQGNSAPDKSGLPSDRFSAERTGGSVSTLTIQRTQQEDSAVYLCASSPRLAASTDTQYFGPGTRLTVL.

The rearrangement links TRBV11-2 to TRBJ2-1; D call uncertain. Trimming took 4 bases from V and 5 from J, leaving 15 bases between them. Germline V gene lookup returns CDR1 SGHAT and CDR2 FQNNGV. This CDR3 has 15 residues. The CDR3 DNA follows: TGTGCCAGCAGCTCAACCTCCGGGCGTAACAATGAGCAGTTCTTC. It is translated as CASSSTSGRNNEQFF.

This clonotype was counted ten times or more. The chain recombines TRBV28 with TRBJ2-1, with 12 bases aligning to TRBD1. The germline V gene encodes CDR1 MDHEN and CDR2 SYDVKM. This CDR3 is 15 amino acids long. The V and J ends lost 8 bases and 6 bases, in that order; junction bases with no gene match: 8. Here the CDR3 DNA reads TGTGCCAGCTCCGGGACAGGGGGCATCAGCAATGAGCAGTTCTTC. Translating it yields CASSGTGGISNEQFF.

The rearrangement joins TRBV7-6 to TRBJ2-5; 8 nucleotides line up with TRBD1. This CDR3 is 15 amino acids long. J gave up 5 bases and V 1 base, and 6 bases lay outside the gene matches. CDR1 and CDR2 from the germline V gene are SGHVS and FNYEAQ. CDR3 sequence (DNA): TGTGCCAGCAGCTTAGATACAGGGGGGTTGGAGACCCAGTACTTC. As protein: CASSLDTGGLETQYF.

In its sample, this clonotype was seen a few times. This chain uses TRBV4-1 with TRBJ1-6; no firm D call. This CDR3 has 14 residues. The ends were cut back, 5 bases at V and 13 bases at J, with 18 bases in the middle. Germline V lookup: CDR1 MGHRA, CDR2 YSYEKL. CDR3 in amino acids: CASSVSQNVVPLHF. In nucleotides, the CDR3 is TGCGCCAGCAGCGTCAGTCAAAACGTAGTCCCCCTCCACTTT.

In this sample, this clonotype turned up a few times. The rearrangement joins TRBV28 to TRBJ1-5; D remains unclear. This CDR3 spans 12 amino acids. Trimming removed 6 bases from V and 9 bases from J, with 12 bases in between. The germline gives CDR1 MDHEN, CDR2 SYDVKM. As DNA, the CDR3 is TGTGCCAGCAGCCGTACCCGCGGGCCCCAGCATTTT. It yields the protein CASSRTRGPQHF.

This clonotype was counted only a few times. This rearrangement joins TRBV12-3 or TRBV12-4 to TRBJ2-6; TRBD2 is a possible D gene (5 bases). V was shortened by 6 bases and J by 0 bases, with 15 bases between the two germline ends. The CDR3 contains 17 residues. Written as DNA, the CDR3 is TGTGCCAGCAGCCCAGGACTCGCCAACTCTGGGGCCAACGTCCTGACTTTC. This gives the protein CASSPGLANSGANVLTF.

This chain uses TRBV2 with TRBJ1-6, with D possibly matching TRBD1 (6 bases). Between the trimmed V and J ends, which lost 1 base and 5 bases, there was a span of 9 bases. Germline CDR1 and CDR2: SNHLY and FYNNEI. The CDR3 has 15 amino acids. The CDR3 coding sequence is TGTGCCAGCAGTGAAGGGGGACACGATAATTCACCCCTCCACTTT. Translated, it gives CASSEGGHDNSPLHF.

The V gene is TRBV29-1, the J gene TRBJ2-7, with D hard to call. The germline V and J ends were trimmed by 5 bases and 0 bases, with 11 bases remaining between them. Germline CDR1 reads SQVTM; CDR2 reads ANQGSEA. This CDR3 is 13 amino acids long. CDR3 nucleotide sequence: TGCAGCGTTTTTTTTGGGGACTCCTACGAGCAGTACTTC. It specifies CSVFFGDSYEQYF.

The chain recombines TRBV28 with TRBJ1-5; D is undetermined. Germline loops: CDR1 MDHEN, CDR2 SYDVKM. This CDR3 has 13 amino acids. The V gene lost 4 bases and the J gene lost 3 bases, with 7 bases spanning the gap. CDR3 loop: CASSSGFNQPQHF. The CDR3, as DNA: TGTGCCAGCAGTTCGGGATTCAATCAGCCCCAGCATTTT.

CDR3 in amino acids: CASSLVGGRGTGNTIYF. DNA of the CDR3: TGTGCCAGCAGCTTAGTAGGTGGCCGGGGGACCGGAAACACCATATATTTT. The chain carries TRBV7-6 and TRBJ1-3, with a weak D call TRBD1 (5 bases). With 1 base removed from V and 4 bases from J, the gap between germline ends came to 17 bases. CDR1 is SGHVS, CDR2 FNYEAQ, per germline. CDR3 length equals 17 residues.

This clonotype was seen many times. The chain links TRBV12-3 or TRBV12-4 to TRBJ2-3; D not certain. The CDR3 extends over 14 amino acids. The ends were cut back, 1 base at V and 4 bases at J, with 9 bases in the middle. The CDR3: CASSLGVASDTQYF. CDR3 DNA: TGTGCCAGCAGTTTAGGAGTAGCCTCAGATACGCAGTATTTT.

CDR3 protein: CASRKERGTSGGHEADTQYF. As DNA, the CDR3 is TGTGCCAGCAGAAAAGAAAGGGGAACTAGCGGGGGTCACGAGGCAGATACGCAGTATTTT. The chain carries TRBV2 and TRBJ2-3, with 11 positions matching TRBD2. There are 20 residues in the CDR3. J was trimmed by 4 bases and V by 6 bases; bases with no gene match: 21. Germline V gives CDR1 SNHLY, CDR2 FYNNEI.

In its sample, this clonotype was seen a few times. No DNA is shown, since the ends of the CDR3 on it are uncertain; the CDR3 is the one TCRdb lists. This chain uses TRBV10-3 with TRBJ2-1; the D call in the table, TRBD2, was not verified against the DNA. Counting both end residues, the CDR3 totals 15 amino acids. Germline V gives CDR1 ENHRY, CDR2 SYGVKD. CDR3 protein: CAVSTSGLGNNEQFF.

The J gene is TRBJ1-5, the V gene TRBV3-1, with 11 bases identical to TRBD1. Trimming removed 1 base from V and 6 bases from J; junction bases left unmatched: 11. Germline assignment: CDR1 LGHDT and CDR2 YNNKEL (reference sequence). This CDR3 is built from 18 residues. CDR3 protein: CASSQGTGGAGLSQPQHF. The CDR3 nucleotides read TGTGCCAGCAGCCAAGGGACAGGGGGCGCGGGACTAAGTCAGCCCCAGCATTTT.

A few counts support this clonotype. The chain recombines TRBV19 with TRBJ1-4; D is undetermined. This CDR3 region has 15 residues. Germline CDR1 is LNHDA and CDR2 is SQIVND (reference sequence). Deletions cut 3 bases from V and 11 bases from J, with 19 bases between. The CDR3 bases are TGTGCCAGTAGTATCGGAAACTCCAATATAGATAAACTGTTTTTT. Translating gives CASSIGNSNIDKLFF.

The chain uses TRBV12-3 or TRBV12-4 and TRBJ2-1; D not resolved. V gave up 6 bases and J gave up 6 bases, with 15 bases separating them. The CDR3 runs to 14 residues. CDR3 in amino acids: CASSPTRSSNEQFF. DNA for the CDR3: TGTGCCAGCAGCCCCACCCGAAGTAGCAATGAGCAGTTCTTC.

The chain couples TRBV6-1 to TRBJ2-7; 9 bases align to TRBD1. The trim removed 6 bases at V and 5 bases at J, leaving 14 bases unmatched. This CDR3 contains 16 residues. The germline V gene has CDR1 MNHNS and CDR2 SASEGT. The chain's CDR3 is CASSESPGQGSHEQYF. The CDR3 DNA reads TGTGCCAGCAGCGAATCGCCGGGACAGGGATCCCACGAGCAGTACTTC.

In regard to this clonotype: At one boundary the junction diverges from the germline segment, which might be a read error. V usage is TRBV30 and J usage is TRBJ2-5, with D unresolved. The CDR3 loop spans 13 amino acids. Germline assignment: CDR1 GTSNPN and CDR2 SVGIG (reference sequence). The DNA of the CDR3 is TGTGCCTGGAGTAACAGTTTTTCTCTGGGTTCGTTCTTC. Translation gives CAWSNSFSLGSFF.

The chain couples TRBV6-5 to TRBJ2-3; D is undetermined. Trimming took 6 bases from V and 2 from J, leaving 12 bases between them. Germline CDR1 and CDR2: MNHEY and SVGAGI. This CDR3 has 14 residues. For the CDR3, the DNA is TGTGCCAGCAGGTTGACCTATCTCACAGATACGCAGTATTTT. Protein sequence: CASRLTYLTDTQYF.

In DNA form, the CDR3 reads TGTGCCAGCAGCCCGACCGGGACAGGCCTTAGCCCCTATGGCTACACCTTC. Its protein product is CASSPTGTGLSPYGYTF. V and J are TRBV7-3 and TRBJ1-2, with 8 bases fitting TRBD1. V lost 5 bases and J lost 4; bases outside the gene matches: 15. The CDR3 spans 17 residues. Germline loops: CDR1 SGHTA, CDR2 FQGTGA.

The V and J genes are TRBV7-9 and TRBJ2-7; 8 bases line up with TRBD2. Trimming removed 4 bases from V and 0 bases from J; junction bases left unmatched: 5. The germline V gene encodes CDR1 SEHNR and CDR2 FQNEAQ (reference sequence). This CDR3 comprises 15 residues. The CDR3 sequence is CASSYSGAYSYEQYF. The CDR3 DNA reads as TGTGCCAGCAGCTATAGCGGGGCGTACTCCTACGAGCAGTACTTC.

Only a few counts were recorded for this clonotype. The rearrangement links TRBV6-5 to TRBJ2-7, with D perhaps assigned TRBD1 or TRBD2 (5 bases each). Germline assignment: CDR1 MNHEY and CDR2 SVGAGI. The CDR3 sequence is 14 residues long. V was cut by 2 bases and J by 2 bases, with 10 bases left in between. The CDR3 DNA reads TGTGCCAGCAGTTACGGGCAGGGAGCCTACGAGCAGTACTTC. Its protein product is CASSYGQGAYEQYF.

The chain has TRBV5-1 and TRBJ1-2; no clear D. The ends were cut back, 4 bases at V and 3 bases at J, with 7 bases in the middle. Germline V lookup: CDR1 SGHRS, CDR2 YFSETQ. The CDR3 has 12 residues. The CDR3 protein is CASSVDYYGYTF. Here the CDR3 DNA reads TGCGCCAGCAGCGTTGACTACTATGGCTACACCTTC.